This is a list of T cell receptor beta chains from one sample in a study of CD8 T cells in Susac syndrome. TCRdb reprocessed the immunoSEQ multiplex PCR reads via MiXCR and lists one record per CDR3 protein. Of some 260,000 distinct CDR3 sequences listed, about 85% are singletons. Specimen: CD8+ T cells from PBMCs. The receptors come from a human donor with multiple sclerosis. Each CDR3 is given with its conserved first and last residue. The D gene is left open where the match is weak. The size of a clone is reported for some rows only, either as once, few or many, or as a class for expanded clones.

V gene	J gene	D gene	clone size	CDR3 DNA	CDR3 protein
TRBV2	TRBJ2-3	-	-	TGTGCCAGCAACCCGCGGCACCCCAGCACAGATACGCAGTATTTT	CASNPRHPSTDTQYF
TRBV7-9	TRBJ2-5	-	-	TGTGCCAGCAGCCCCTTGGGCTGGGGACGGGAGACCCAGTACTTC	CASSPLGWGRETQYF
TRBV4-1	TRBJ2-1	-	-	TGCGCCAGCAGCCAAGCGGAGGGTCGGGACAATGAGCAGTTCTTC	CASSQAEGRDNEQFF
TRBV6-2/TRBV6-3	TRBJ2-1	TRBD2	-	TGTGCCAGCAGTTTGACTAGCGGGAGGACCTCCTCCTACAATGAGCAGTTCTTC	CASSLTSGRTSSYNEQFF
TRBV7-8	TRBJ2-3	-	-	TGTGCCAGCAGCTTAGACCCGGGAGGCACAGATACGCAGTATTTT	CASSLDPGGTDTQYF
TRBV28	TRBJ2-7	-	-	TGTGCCAGCAGTTTGGGGGGGGCCGAGCAGTACTTC	CASSLGGAEQYF
TRBV29-1	TRBJ2-7	TRBD2	-	TGCAGCGCCCGGGGGGGCAAATCCTACGAGCAGTACTTC	CSARGGKSYEQYF
TRBV6-2/TRBV6-3	TRBJ1-2	TRBD1	-	TGTGCCAGCAGTTACACCGGGACAGTTTATGGCTACACCTTC	CASSYTGTVYGYTF
TRBV15	TRBJ2-1	TRBD1	-	TGTGCCACCAGCGATGGACAGGGATATGAGCAGTTCTTC	CATSDGQGYEQFF
TRBV4-1	TRBJ2-7	-	-	TGCGCCAGCAGCCAAGATTCTCCCGAGCAGTACTTC	CASSQDSPEQYF
TRBV6-1	TRBJ2-7	-	-	TGTGCCAGCAGTGAAGTTGAGCATTCAAGCTCCTACGAGCAGTACTTC	CASSEVEHSSSYEQYF
TRBV5-1	TRBJ2-7	-	-	TGCGCCAGCAGCGCCTGGGACGGATCGCGTTACGAGCAGTACTTC	CASSAWDGSRYEQYF
TRBV5-1	TRBJ2-7	TRBD2	-	TGCGCCAGCAGCTTATCGGGGGGGTTGTCCTACGAGCAGTACTTC	CASSLSGGLSYEQYF
TRBV27	TRBJ2-7	-	-	TGTGCCAGCAGTATAAACAGGGGCGGGGACGAGCAGTACTTC	CASSINRGGDEQYF
TRBV5-1	TRBJ2-3	TRBD2	-	TGCGCCAGCAGCCCTGTGGGACTAGCAGGGGATACAGATACGCAGTATTTT	CASSPVGLAGDTDTQYF
TRBV28	TRBJ2-1	-	-	TGTGCCAGCAGTCAACAGGGTCCTCACGAGCAGTTCTTC	CASSQQGPHEQFF
TRBV7-9	TRBJ2-1	-	-	TGTGCCAGCAGCTTCCCTACAGGGTATGAGCAGTTCTTC	CASSFPTGYEQFF
TRBV4-1	TRBJ2-7	-	-	TGCGCCAGCAGCCAAGGCCCGGTGAGACTAGAAGAGCAGTACTTC	CASSQGPVRLEEQYF
TRBV24-1	TRBJ2-3	TRBD2	-	TGTGCCACCAGTGATTTCGGGGGGGATAGCACAGATACGCAGTATTTT	CATSDFGGDSTDTQYF
TRBV27	TRBJ1-6	-	few	TGTGCCAGCAGTCCCGGAAATTCACCCCTCCACTTT	CASSPGNSPLHF
TRBV15	TRBJ2-2	-	-	TGTGCCACCGATAGGGGTAAAGAAGGGCTGTTTTTT	CATDRGKEGLFF
TRBV29-1	TRBJ1-1	-	-	TGCAGCGTTGTCCCGGGCCCTGAAGCTTTCTTT	CSVVPGPEAFF
TRBV19	TRBJ2-7	-	-	TGTGCCAGCCGGGACACCAACTACGAGCAGTACTTC	CASRDTNYEQYF
TRBV19	TRBJ1-2	TRBD1	-	TGTGCCAGTAGTATGGGACAGGGGTCCGCTAACTATGGCTACACCTTC	CASSMGQGSANYGYTF
TRBV27	TRBJ2-7	-	few	TGTGCCAGCAGTTTATCCCAGGGAGTCCGCGTTTACGAGCAGTACTTC	CASSLSQGVRVYEQYF